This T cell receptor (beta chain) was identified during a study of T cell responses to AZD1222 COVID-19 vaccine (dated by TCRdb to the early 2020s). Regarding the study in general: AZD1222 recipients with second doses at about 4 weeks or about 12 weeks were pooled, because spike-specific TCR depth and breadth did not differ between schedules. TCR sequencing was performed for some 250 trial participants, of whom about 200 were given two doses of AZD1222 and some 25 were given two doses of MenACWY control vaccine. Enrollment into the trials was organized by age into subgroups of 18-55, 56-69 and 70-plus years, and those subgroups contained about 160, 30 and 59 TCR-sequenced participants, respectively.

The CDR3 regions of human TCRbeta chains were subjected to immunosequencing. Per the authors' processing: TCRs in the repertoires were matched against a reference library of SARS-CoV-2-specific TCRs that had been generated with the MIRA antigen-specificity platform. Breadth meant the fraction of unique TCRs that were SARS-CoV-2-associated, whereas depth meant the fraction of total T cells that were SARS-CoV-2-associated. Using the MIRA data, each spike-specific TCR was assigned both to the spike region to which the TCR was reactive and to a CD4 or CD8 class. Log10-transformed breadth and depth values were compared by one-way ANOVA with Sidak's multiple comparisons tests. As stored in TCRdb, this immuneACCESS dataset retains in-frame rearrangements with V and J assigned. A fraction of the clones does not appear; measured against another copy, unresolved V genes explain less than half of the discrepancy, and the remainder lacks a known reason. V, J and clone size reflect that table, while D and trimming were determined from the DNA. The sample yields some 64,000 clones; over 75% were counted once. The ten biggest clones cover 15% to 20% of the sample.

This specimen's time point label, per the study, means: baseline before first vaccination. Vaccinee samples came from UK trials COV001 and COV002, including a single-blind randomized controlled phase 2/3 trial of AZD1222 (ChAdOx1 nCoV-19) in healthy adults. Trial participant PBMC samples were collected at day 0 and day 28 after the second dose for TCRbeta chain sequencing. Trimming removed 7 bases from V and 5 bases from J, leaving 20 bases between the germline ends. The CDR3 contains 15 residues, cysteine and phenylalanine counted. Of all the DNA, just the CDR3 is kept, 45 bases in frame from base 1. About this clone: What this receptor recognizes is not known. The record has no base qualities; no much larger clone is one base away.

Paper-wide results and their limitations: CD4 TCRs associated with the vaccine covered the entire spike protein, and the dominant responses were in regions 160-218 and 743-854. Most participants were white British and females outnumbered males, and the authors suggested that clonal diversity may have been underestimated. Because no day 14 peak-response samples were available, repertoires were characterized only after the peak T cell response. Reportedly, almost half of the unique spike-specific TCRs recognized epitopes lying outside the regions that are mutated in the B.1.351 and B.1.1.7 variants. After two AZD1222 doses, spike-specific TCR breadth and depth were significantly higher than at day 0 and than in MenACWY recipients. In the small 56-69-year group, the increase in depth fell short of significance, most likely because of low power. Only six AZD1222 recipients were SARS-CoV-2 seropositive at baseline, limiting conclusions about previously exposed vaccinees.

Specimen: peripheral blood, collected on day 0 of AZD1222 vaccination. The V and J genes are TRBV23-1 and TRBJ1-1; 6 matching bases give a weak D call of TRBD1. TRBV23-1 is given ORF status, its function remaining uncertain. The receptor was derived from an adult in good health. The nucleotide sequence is TGCGCCAGCATCCGGTTCTTTAACAGGGCAACTGAAGCTTTCTTT. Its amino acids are CASIRFFNRATEAFF.